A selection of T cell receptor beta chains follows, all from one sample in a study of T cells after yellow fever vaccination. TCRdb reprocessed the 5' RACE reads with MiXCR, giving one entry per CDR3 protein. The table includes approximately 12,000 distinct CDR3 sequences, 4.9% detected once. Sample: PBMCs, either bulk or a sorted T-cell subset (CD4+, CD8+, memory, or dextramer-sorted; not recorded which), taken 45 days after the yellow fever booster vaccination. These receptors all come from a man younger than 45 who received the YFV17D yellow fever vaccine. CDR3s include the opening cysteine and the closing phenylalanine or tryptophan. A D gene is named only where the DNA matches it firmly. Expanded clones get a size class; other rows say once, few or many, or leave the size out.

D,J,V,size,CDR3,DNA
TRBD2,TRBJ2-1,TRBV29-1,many,CSVEERLALNEQFF,TGCAGCGTTGAAGAAAGACTAGCTCTGAATGAGCAGTTCTTC
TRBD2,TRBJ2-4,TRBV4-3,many,CASSQGLTSGDKNIQYF,TGCGCCAGCAGCCAAGGCCTGACTAGCGGGGACAAAAACATTCAGTACTTC
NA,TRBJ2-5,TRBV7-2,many,CASSPAGNQETQYF,TGTGCCAGCAGCCCCGCCGGGAACCAAGAGACCCAGTACTTC
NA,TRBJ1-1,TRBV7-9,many,CASSLGRSVVEAFF,TGTGCCAGCAGCCTCGGCAGGTCGGTAGTTGAAGCTTTCTTT
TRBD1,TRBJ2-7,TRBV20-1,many,CSARGAGTVRYEQYF,TGCAGTGCTAGAGGCGCCGGGACAGTGCGATACGAGCAGTACTTC
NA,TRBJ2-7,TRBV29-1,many,CSAEVRDYEQYF,TGCAGCGCCGAGGTGCGGGACTACGAGCAGTACTTC
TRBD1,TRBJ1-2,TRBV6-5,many,CASSPPGGSSGYTF,TGTGCCAGCAGCCCCCCAGGGGGCTCAAGTGGCTACACCTTC
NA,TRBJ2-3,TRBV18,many,CASSPSYGGLAADTQYF,TGTGCCAGCTCACCAAGTTACGGGGGCCTGGCAGCAGATACGCAGTATTTT
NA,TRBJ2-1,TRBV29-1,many,CSGSGFGLGNEQFF,TGCAGCGGTTCAGGGTTTGGTCTTGGTAATGAGCAGTTCTTC
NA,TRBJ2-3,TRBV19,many,CASSIRLGLGPRDTQYF,TGTGCCAGTAGTATCCGGCTCGGGTTGGGCCCTCGGGATACGCAGTATTTT
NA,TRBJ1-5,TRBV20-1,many,CSARDLGGTSNQPQHF,TGCAGTGCTAGAGACCTGGGGGGAACTAGCAATCAGCCCCAGCATTTT
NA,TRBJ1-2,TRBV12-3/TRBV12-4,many,CASRATGTGYTF,TGTGCCAGCAGAGCCACAGGGACTGGCTACACCTTC
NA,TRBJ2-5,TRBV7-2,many,CAVLSGYGGETQYF,TGTGCCGTTCTAAGCGGCTACGGGGGTGAGACCCAGTACTTC
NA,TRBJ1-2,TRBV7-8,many,CASSSWTDYGYTF,TGTGCCAGCAGCTCATGGACAGACTATGGCTACACCTTC
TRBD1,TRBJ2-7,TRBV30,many,CAWSGTGRLGQYF,TGTGCCTGGAGTGGGACAGGGAGGTTGGGGCAGTACTTC
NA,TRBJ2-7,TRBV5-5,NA,CASSPGPLCEQYF,TGTGCCAGCAGCCCTGGGCCACTCTGCGAGCAGTACTTC
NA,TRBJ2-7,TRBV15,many,CATSSGEAPDYEQYF,TGTGCCACCAGTAGTGGCGAGGCCCCGGATTACGAGCAGTACTTC
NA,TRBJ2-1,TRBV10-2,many,CASSEIVGAPYNEQFF,TGCGCCAGCAGTGAAATCGTAGGGGCCCCCTACAATGAGCAGTTCTTC
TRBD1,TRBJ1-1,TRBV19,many,CASSIIQGVSLNTEAFF,TGTGCCAGTAGTATTATACAGGGGGTTTCGTTGAACACTGAAGCTTTCTTT
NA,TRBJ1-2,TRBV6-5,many,CASSITARDGYTF,TGTGCCAGCAGTATCACGGCCAGGGATGGCTACACCTTC
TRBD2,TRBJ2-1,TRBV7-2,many,CASSPMRTSGNNEQFF,TGTGCCAGCAGCCCAATGAGAACTAGCGGGAACAATGAGCAGTTCTTC
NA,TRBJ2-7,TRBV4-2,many,CASSQDRWQVSSYEQYF,TGTGCCAGCAGCCAAGATCGTTGGCAGGTCAGCTCCTACGAGCAGTACTTC
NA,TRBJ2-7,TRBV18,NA,CASSPVTASYEQYF,TGTGCCAGCTCACCCGTGACAGCTTCCTACGAGCAGTACTTC
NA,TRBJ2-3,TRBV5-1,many,CASSPPKGSGTDTQYF,TGCGCCAGCAGCCCACCGAAAGGGAGCGGCACAGATACGCAGTATTTT
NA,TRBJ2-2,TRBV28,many,CASRPREAGELFF,TGTGCCAGCAGACCTAGAGAGGCCGGGGAGCTGTTTTTT
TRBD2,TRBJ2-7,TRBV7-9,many,CASSSPGLAGPLSYEQYF,TGTGCCAGCAGCTCCCCGGGACTAGCGGGACCGCTCTCCTACGAGCAGTACTTC
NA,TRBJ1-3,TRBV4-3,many,CASSQAGLGDTIYF,TGCGCCAGCAGCCAAGCAGGGCTCGGGGACACCATATATTTT
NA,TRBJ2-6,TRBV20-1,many,CSATTGSGANVLTF,TGCAGTGCAACCACAGGGTCGGGGGCCAACGTCCTGACTTTC
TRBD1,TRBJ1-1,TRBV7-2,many,CASSYGGTGNTEAFF,TGTGCCAGCAGCTATGGAGGGACAGGGAACACTGAAGCTTTCTTT
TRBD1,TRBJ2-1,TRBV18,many,CASSPTLDRVNEQFF,TGTGCCAGCTCACCAACCCTGGACAGGGTCAATGAGCAGTTCTTC
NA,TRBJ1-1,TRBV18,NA,CASSPEGGRSTEAFF,TGTGCCAGCTCACCAGAAGGGGGAAGGAGCACTGAAGCTTTCTTT
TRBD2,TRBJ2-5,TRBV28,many,CASSFWGGQETQYF,TGTGCCAGCAGTTTCTGGGGGGGGCAAGAGACCCAGTACTTC
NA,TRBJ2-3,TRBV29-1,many,CSVGQVHTDTQYF,TGCAGCGTTGGACAGGTCCACACAGATACGCAGTATTTT
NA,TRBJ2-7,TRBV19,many,CASSSRFSYEQYF,TGTGCCAGTAGCTCCCGCTTCTCCTACGAGCAGTACTTC
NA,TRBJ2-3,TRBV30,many,CAWNHGGYPTDTQYF,TGTGCCTGGAACCATGGGGGCTATCCCACAGATACGCAGTATTTT
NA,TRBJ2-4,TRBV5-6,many,CASNKGYYSHAGKNIQYF,TGTGCCAGCAATAAGGGTTACTACAGCCATGCGGGCAAAAACATTCAGTACTTC
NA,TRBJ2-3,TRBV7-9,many,CASSSREDLTDTQYF,TGTGCCAGCAGCTCGAGGGAGGACCTCACAGATACGCAGTATTTT
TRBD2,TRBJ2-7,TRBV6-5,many,CASSTGLAGDEQYF,TGTGCCAGCAGTACGGGACTAGCGGGAGATGAGCAGTACTTC
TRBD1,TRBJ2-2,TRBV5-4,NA,CARGPGGNTGELFF,TGTGCCAGGGGGCCAGGGGGGAACACCGGGGAGCTGTTTTTT
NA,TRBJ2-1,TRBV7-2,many,CASSLEGGLGYNEQFF,TGTGCCAGCAGCTTAGAGGGGGGATTGGGGTACAATGAGCAGTTCTTC
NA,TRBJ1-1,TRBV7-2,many,CASSWRQAENTEAFF,TGTGCCAGCAGCTGGAGACAGGCAGAGAACACTGAAGCTTTCTTT
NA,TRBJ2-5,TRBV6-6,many,CASSWTEETQYF,TGTGCCAGCAGCTGGACTGAAGAGACCCAGTACTTC
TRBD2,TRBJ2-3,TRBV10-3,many,CAIAPGLAGGPARDTQYF,TGTGCCATAGCTCCGGGACTAGCGGGAGGACCCGCCCGGGATACGCAGTATTTT
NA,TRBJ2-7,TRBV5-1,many,CASSFALSYEQYF,TGCGCCAGCAGCTTCGCCTTGTCTTACGAGCAGTACTTC
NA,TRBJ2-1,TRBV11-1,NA,CASSFQSSYNEQFF,TGTGCCAGCAGCTTCCAGAGCTCCTACAATGAGCAGTTCTTC
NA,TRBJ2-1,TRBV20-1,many,CSGSIYNEQFF,TGCAGTGGCTCAATCTACAATGAGCAGTTCTTC
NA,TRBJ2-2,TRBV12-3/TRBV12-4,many,CASRPGLNTGELFF,TGTGCCAGCAGGCCAGGGTTGAACACCGGGGAGCTGTTTTTT
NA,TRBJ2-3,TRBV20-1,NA,CSPLTTDTQYF,TGCAGTCCACTTACTACAGATACGCAGTATTTT
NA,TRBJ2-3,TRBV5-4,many,CASSLRARGSDTQYF,TGTGCCAGCAGCTTAAGGGCAAGAGGCTCAGATACGCAGTATTTT
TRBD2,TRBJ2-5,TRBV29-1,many,CSVSSAGGWETQYF,TGCAGCGTTTCCTCGGCGGGAGGATGGGAGACCCAGTACTTC
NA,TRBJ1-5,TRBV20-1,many,CSARVSSDSNQPQHF,TGCAGTGCTAGAGTATCCAGCGATAGCAATCAGCCCCAGCATTTT
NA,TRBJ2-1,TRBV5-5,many,CASSLEGVFYNEQFF,TGTGCCAGCAGCTTGGAAGGGGTGTTCTACAATGAGCAGTTCTTC
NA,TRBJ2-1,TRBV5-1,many,CASSWIRGAGEQFF,TGCGCCAGCAGCTGGATTCGGGGGGCGGGTGAGCAGTTCTTC
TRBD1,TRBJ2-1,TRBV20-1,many,CSPTRRRTGVRYNEQFF,TGCAGCCCCACGCGCCGAAGGACAGGCGTTCGTTACAATGAGCAGTTCTTC
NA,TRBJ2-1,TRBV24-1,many,CATSDLSGVNEQFF,TGTGCCACCAGTGATTTATCGGGAGTGAATGAGCAGTTCTTC
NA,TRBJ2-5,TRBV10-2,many,CASSEARGAKTQYF,TGCGCCAGCAGTGAGGCCAGGGGGGCGAAGACCCAGTACTTC
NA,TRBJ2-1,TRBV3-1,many,CASSQGRNNEQFF,TGTGCCAGCAGCCAAGGGCGGAACAATGAGCAGTTCTTC
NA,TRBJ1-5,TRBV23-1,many,CDSRGSGDQPQHF,TGCGACAGTCGGGGTAGCGGTGATCAGCCCCAGCATTTT
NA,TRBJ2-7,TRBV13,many,CASSFKGYEQYF,TGTGCCAGCAGCTTTAAGGGCTACGAGCAGTACTTC